This T cell receptor (beta chain) was documented in a study of fetal regulatory T cell absence and autoimmunity. Profiled with immunoSEQ multiplex PCR; TCRdb holds only in-frame clones, not every one. The sample consists of around 100,000 clones, about two thirds of them appearing once. Germline V gene sequence: CDR1 SGHRS, CDR2 YFSETQ. The CDR3 runs 16 residues. The V end lost 0 bases, the J end lost 3 bases, and 16 bases lay between the germline ends. This TCR came from a male donor with IPEX syndrome. Material for sequencing was pancreas tissue. The rearrangement joins TRBV5-1 to TRBJ2-7; D is possibly TRBD2 (5 bases). The CDR3 bases are TGCGCCAGCAGCTTGGCCGGATGGCTAGCCGGCTACGAGCAGTACTTC. Protein sequence: CASSLAGWLAGYEQYF.